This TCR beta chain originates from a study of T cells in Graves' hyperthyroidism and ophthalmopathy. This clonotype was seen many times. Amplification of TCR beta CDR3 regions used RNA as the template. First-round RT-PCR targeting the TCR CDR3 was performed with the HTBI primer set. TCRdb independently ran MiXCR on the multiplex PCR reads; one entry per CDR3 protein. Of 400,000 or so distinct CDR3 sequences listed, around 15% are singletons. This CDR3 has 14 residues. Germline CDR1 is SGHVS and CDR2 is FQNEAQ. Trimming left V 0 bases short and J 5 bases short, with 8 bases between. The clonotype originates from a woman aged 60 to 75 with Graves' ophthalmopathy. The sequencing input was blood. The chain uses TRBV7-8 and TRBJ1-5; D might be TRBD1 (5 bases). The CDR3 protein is CASSLAARDQPQHF. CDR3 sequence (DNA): TGTGCCAGCAGCTTAGCTGCCAGGGATCAGCCCCAGCATTTT.